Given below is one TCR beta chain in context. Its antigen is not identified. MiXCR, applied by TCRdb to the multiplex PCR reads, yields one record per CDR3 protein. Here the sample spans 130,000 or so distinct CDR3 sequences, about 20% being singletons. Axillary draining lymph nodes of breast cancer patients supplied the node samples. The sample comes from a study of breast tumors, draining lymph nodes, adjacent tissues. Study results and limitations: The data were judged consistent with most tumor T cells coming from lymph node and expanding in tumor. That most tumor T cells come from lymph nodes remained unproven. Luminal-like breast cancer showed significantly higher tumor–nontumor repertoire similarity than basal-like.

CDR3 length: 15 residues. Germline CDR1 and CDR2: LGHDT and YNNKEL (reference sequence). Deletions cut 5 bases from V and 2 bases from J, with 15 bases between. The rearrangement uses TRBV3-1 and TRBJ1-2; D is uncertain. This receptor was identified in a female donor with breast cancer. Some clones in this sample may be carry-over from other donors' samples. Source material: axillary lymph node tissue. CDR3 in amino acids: CASSSLGQENYGYTF. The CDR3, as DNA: TGTGCCAGCAGCAGCTTAGGGCAGGAGAACTATGGCTACACCTTC.